This record covers a single TCR beta chain. Its antigen is unidentified. The sample's time point: week 35, safety follow-up. Every single dose of the vaccine, 300 ug of mutant IDH1 20-mer peptide, came with topical imiquimod. Using immunoSEQ multiplex PCR, the repertoire was profiled, and TCRdb retains in-frame clones only, with some absent. This sample has tens of thousands of clones, with roughly nine tenths found just once. This sample is part of a study of a mutant IDH1 vaccine in newly diagnosed glioma. Study background: Previous care, which was radiotherapy, temozolomide, or both, most often involved both. Visits V12 and V13 fell at weeks 35 and 47, respectively.

V trimming: 5 bases; J trimming: 1 base; junction bases outside the gene matches: 11. This CDR3 is 17 amino acids long. Germline CDR1 and CDR2: SGHTA and FQGNSA. The clonotype originates from a man in his forties with glioma. The chain joins TRBV7-2 to TRBJ2-4; 7 bases are a match to TRBD2. The material sequenced was PBMCs, taken from a glioma patient whose treatment included an IDH1 peptide vaccine. Here the CDR3 reads CASSPLMARGAKNIQYF. The CDR3 DNA sequence: TGTGCCAGCAGCCCCTTAATGGCGCGGGGGGCCAAAAACATTCAGTACTTC.